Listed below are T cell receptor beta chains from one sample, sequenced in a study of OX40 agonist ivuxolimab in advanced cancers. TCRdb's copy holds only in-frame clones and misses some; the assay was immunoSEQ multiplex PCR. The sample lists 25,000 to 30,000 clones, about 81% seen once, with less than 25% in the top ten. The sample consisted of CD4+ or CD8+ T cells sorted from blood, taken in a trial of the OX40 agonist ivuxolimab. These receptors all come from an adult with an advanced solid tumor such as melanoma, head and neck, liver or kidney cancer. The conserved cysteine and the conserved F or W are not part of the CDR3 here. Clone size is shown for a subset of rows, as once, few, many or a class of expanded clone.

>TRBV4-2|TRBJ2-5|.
ASSAEQGRETQY
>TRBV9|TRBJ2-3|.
ASSVQGEGRDTQY
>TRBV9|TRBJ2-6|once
ASSDWGGADFSGANVLT
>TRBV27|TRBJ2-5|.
ASSLVIAGVVIQY
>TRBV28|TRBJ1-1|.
ASSLVPDVDLNPEAF
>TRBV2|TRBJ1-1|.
ASTSGQGWTEAF
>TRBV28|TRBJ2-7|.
ASRTLRGPYEQY
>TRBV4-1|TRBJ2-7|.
ASSQIGTGAYEQY
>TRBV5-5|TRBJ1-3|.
ASSLATSGNTIY
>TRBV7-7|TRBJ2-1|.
ASIPREDEQF
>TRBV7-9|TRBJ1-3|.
ASRDRTGNTIY
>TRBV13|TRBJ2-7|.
ASSLTVYEQY
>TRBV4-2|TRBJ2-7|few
ASSQETTASELYEQY
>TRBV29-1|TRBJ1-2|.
SVMRGVDYGYT
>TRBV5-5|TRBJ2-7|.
ASSATPQEVFEQY
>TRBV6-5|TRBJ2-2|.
ASMTNPGTGELF
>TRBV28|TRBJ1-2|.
ASSLTVFPGYT
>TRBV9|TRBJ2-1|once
ASSEGGRIGGEQF
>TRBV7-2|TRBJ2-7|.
ASSPTSGLSYEQY
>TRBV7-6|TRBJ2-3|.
ASSLYPYTDTQY
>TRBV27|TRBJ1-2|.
ASSKAGDDYGYT
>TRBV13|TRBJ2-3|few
ASSLDAATDTQY
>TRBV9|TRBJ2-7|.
ASSVGDSAYEQY
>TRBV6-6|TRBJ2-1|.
ASSHQLAGRHNEQF
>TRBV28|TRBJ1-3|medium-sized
ASTKDAGSGNTIY
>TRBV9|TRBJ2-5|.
ASSTGQGMETQY
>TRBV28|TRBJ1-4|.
ASSLPDSVTNEKLF
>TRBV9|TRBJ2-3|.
ASSVAVAAPLSTQY
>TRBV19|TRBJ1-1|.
ASSMGAEAF
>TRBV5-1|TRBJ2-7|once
ASSLESGGYEQY
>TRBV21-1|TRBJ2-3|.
ARSKTGTSGTDTQY
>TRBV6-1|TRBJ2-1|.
ASATSGGNYNEQF
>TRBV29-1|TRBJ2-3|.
SAHSGDRTDTQY
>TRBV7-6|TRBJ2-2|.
ASSLGGLNGELF
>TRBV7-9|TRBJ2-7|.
ASRPTGGSYEQY
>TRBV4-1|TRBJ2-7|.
ASSQDWVGTGDYEQY
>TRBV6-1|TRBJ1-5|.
ASSGTLYQPQH
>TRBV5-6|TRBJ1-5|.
ASSLRIQNQPQH
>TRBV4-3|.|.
ASSQDLVSRSMYEQY
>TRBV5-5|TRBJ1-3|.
ASSLTGGSGNTIY
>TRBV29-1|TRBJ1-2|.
SVGGSQGNYGYT
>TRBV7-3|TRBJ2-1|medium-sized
ASSLTLASGNEQF
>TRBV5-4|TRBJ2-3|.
ASSLGSTDTQY
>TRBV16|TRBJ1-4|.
ASSQSRGSSEKLF
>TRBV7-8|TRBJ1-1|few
ASSPRNTEAF
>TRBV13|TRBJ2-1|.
ASSLGWGRGNEQF